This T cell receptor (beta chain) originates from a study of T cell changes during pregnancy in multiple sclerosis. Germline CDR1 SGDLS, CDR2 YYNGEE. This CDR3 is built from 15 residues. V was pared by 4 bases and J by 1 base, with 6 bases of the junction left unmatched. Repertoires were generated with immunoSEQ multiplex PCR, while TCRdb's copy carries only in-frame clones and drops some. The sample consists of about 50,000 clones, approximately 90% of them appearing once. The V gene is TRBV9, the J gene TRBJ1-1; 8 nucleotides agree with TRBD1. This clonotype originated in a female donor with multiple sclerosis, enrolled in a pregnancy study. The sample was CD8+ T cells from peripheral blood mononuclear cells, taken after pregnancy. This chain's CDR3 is CASSNHDRGNTEAFF. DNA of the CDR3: TGTGCCAGCAGCAACCACGACAGGGGGAACACTGAAGCTTTCTTT.